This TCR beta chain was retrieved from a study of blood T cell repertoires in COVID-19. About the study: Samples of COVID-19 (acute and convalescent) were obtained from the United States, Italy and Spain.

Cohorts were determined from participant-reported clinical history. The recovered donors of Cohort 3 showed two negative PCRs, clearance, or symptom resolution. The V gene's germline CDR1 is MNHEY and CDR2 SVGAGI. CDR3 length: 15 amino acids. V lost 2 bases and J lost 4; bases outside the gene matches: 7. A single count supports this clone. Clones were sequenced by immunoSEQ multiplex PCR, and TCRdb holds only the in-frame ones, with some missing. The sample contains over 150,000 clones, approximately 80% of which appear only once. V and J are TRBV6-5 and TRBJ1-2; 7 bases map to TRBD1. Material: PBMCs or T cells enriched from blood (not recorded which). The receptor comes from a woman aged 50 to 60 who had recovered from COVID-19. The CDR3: CASSYGSTGLYGYTF. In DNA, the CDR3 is TGTGCCAGCAGTTACGGGTCGACAGGGCTCTATGGCTACACCTTC.